Listed below are T cell receptor beta chains from one sample, sequenced in a study of T cell changes during pregnancy in multiple sclerosis. Measured with immunoSEQ multiplex PCR; TCRdb has only the in-frame clones, and not every one. The sample includes 43,000 or so clones, approximately 90% of them seen just once. The sample consisted of PBMCs (not recorded whether the cells were cultured). All receptors derive from a female donor with multiple sclerosis, enrolled in a pregnancy study. Both conserved end residues are part of each CDR3. The D gene is left open where the match is weak. Where a row states a size, it is once, few, many or the class of an expanded clone; other rows omit it.

j_call cdr3_length d_call v_call clone_size cdr3_aa cdr3_nt
TRBJ2-5 14 - TRBV7-8 - CASTDTGFQETQYF TGTGCCAGCACCGATACAGGGTTCCAAGAGACCCAGTACTTC
TRBJ2-7 12 - TRBV7-9 - CASSGTHYEQYF TGTGCCAGCAGCGGCACCCACTACGAGCAGTACTTC
TRBJ2-1 16 TRBD2 TRBV5-1 once CASSYPVGGDYNEQFF TGCGCCAGCAGCTACCCCGTGGGAGGGGATTACAATGAGCAGTTCTTC
TRBJ2-3 16 - TRBV9 - CASSVEVGGPPDTQYF TGTGCCAGCAGCGTAGAGGTGGGAGGCCCTCCAGATACGCAGTATTTT
TRBJ2-1 13 - TRBV10-3 - CAISEPGLPEQFF TGTGCCATCAGTGAGCCGGGACTCCCAGAGCAGTTCTTC
TRBJ2-1 14 - TRBV27 - CASLLGKGIGEQFF TGTGCCAGCCTCCTAGGAAAAGGTATAGGCGAGCAGTTCTTC
TRBJ2-1 15 - TRBV28 - CASSPGLSSYNEQFF TGTGCCAGCAGTCCAGGTTTAAGCTCCTACAATGAGCAGTTCTTC
TRBJ2-5 14 - TRBV7-7 - CASSWGQGQETQYF TGTGCTAGCAGCTGGGGGCAGGGACAAGAGACCCAGTACTTC
TRBJ1-1 14 - TRBV5-1 - CASSLDPRDTEAFF TGCGCCAGCAGCCTAGACCCTCGGGACACTGAAGCTTTCTTT
TRBJ1-5 17 - TRBV19 - CASSIGGAGRLNQPQHF TGTGCCAGTAGTATAGGTGGGGCAGGGCGGCTCAATCAGCCCCAGCATTTT
TRBJ1-3 15 TRBD1 TRBV18 - CASSPGTGRGNTIYF TGTGCCAGCTCACCTGGGACAGGGCGTGGAAACACCATATATTTT
TRBJ1-2 15 TRBD1 TRBV6-4 - CASRGQGARSYGYTF TGTGCCAGCAGGGGACAGGGGGCAAGGAGCTATGGCTACACCTTC
TRBJ2-7 13 TRBD2 TRBV30 few CAWGVTSGTEQYF TGTGCCTGGGGGGTGACTAGCGGTACCGAGCAGTACTTC
TRBJ2-3 13 TRBD1 TRBV6-5 - CAGRTGETDTQYF TGTGCCGGCCGGACAGGGGAGACAGATACGCAGTATTTT
TRBJ1-2 12 - TRBV19 once CASRTANYGYTF TGTGCCAGTAGGACGGCCAACTATGGCTACACCTTC